The clone carrying this T cell receptor (beta chain) was counted once. The antigen is undetermined. Clones were sequenced by immunoSEQ multiplex PCR, and TCRdb holds only the in-frame ones, with some missing. The table shows 130,000 or so clones, with roughly 93% occurring only once. This sample was included in a study of T cell responses to AZD1222 COVID-19 vaccine. Study outcomes and limitations: Repertoires were obtained solely post-peak T cell response. Baseline antibody screening turned up just six or seven seropositive AZD1222 recipients. Clonal diversity may have been underestimated in mostly white British donors.

With 1 base removed from V and 4 bases from J, the gap between germline ends came to 8 bases. The CDR3 contains 13 residues. Germline-derived CDR1 and CDR2 are SGHDT and YYEEEE. The specimen comprised peripheral blood, sampled on day 0 of AZD1222 vaccination. This TCR was recovered from an adult in good health. The chain links TRBV5-6 to TRBJ1-2; D gene ambiguous. The CDR3 region has the DNA TGTGCCAGCAGCTTGTTAAATGGCTATGGCTACACCTTC. This translates into CASSLLNGYGYTF.